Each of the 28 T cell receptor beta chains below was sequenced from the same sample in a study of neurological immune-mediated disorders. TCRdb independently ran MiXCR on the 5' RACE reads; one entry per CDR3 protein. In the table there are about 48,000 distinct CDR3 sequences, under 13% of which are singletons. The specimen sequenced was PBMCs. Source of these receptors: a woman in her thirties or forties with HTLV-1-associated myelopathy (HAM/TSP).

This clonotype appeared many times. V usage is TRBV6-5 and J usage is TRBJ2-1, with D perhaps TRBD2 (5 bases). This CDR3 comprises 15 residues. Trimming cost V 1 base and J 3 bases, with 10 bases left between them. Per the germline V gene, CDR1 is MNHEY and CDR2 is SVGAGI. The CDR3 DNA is TGTGCCAGCAGTTACTTTTCCGGGGTCTACAATGAGCAGTTCTTC. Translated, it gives CASSYFSGVYNEQFF.

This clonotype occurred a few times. The chain's CDR3 is CASSPRGRPDTQYF. The CDR3 bases are TGCGCCAGCAGCCCCAGGGGTAGGCCAGATACGCAGTATTTT. The J gene is TRBJ2-3, the V gene TRBV5-1, with D perhaps matching TRBD1 (6 bases). The CDR3 has 14 residues. The V end lost 4 bases, the J end lost 4 bases, and 13 bases lay between the germline ends. Germline loops: CDR1 SGHRS, CDR2 YFSETQ. Full variable domain (remainder filled in from reference TRBV5-1 and TRBJ2-3): KAGVTQTPRYLIKTRGQQVTLSCSPISGHRSVSWYQQTPGQGLQFLFEYFSETQRNKGNFPGRFSGRQFSNSRSEMNVSTLELGDSALYLCASSPRGRPDTQYFGPGTRLTVL.

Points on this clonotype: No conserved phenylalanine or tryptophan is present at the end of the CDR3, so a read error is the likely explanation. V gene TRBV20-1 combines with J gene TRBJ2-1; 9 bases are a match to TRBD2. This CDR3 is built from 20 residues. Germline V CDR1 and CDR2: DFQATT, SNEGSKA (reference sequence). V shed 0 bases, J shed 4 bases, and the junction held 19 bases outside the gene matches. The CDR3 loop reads CSARDPNPLVAGVLYNEQFL. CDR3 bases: TGCAGTGCTAGAGATCCCAATCCATTAGTAGCGGGGGTCCTATACAATGAGCAGTTCCTC.

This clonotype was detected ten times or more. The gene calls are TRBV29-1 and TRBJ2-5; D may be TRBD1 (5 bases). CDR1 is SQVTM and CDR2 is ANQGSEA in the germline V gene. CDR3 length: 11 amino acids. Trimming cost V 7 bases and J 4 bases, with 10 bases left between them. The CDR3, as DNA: TGCAGCGCTCGCCAGGGAGAGACCCAGTACTTC. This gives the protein CSARQGETQYF.

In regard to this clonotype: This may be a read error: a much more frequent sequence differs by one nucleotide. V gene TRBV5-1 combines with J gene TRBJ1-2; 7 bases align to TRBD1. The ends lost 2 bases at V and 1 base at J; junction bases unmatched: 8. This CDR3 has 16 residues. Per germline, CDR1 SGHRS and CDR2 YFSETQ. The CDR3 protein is CASSFGFQGVNYGYTF. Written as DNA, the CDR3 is TGCGCCAGCAGCTTCGGTTTTCAGGGGGTTAACTATGGCTACACCTTC.

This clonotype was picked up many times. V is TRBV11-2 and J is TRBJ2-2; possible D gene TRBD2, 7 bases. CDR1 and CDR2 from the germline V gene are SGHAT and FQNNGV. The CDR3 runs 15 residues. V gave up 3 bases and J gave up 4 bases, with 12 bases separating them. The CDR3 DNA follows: TGTGCCAGCAGCTTGGTGGGGGGGCTCACCGGGGAGCTGTTTTTT. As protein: CASSLVGGLTGELFF.

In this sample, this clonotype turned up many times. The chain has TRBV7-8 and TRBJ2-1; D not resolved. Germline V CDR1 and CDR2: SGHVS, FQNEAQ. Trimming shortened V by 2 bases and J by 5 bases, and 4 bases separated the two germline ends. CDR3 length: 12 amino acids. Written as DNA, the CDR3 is TGTGCCAGCAGCTTAACGGACAATGAGCAGTTCTTC. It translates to CASSLTDNEQFF.

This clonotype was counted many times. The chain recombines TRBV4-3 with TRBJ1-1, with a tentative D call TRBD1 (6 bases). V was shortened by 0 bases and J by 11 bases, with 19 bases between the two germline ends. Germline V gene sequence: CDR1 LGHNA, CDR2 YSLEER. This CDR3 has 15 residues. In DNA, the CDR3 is TGCGCCAGCAGCCAAGATTCAGGGCAGGGGATTCAGGCTTTCTTT. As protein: CASSQDSGQGIQAFF.

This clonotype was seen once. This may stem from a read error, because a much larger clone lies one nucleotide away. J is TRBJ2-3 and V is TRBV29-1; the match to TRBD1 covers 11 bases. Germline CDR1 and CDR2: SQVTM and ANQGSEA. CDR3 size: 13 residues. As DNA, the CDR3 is TGCAGCGTTGGGACAGGGGGCGCAGAGACGCAGTATTTT. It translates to CSVGTGGAETQYF.

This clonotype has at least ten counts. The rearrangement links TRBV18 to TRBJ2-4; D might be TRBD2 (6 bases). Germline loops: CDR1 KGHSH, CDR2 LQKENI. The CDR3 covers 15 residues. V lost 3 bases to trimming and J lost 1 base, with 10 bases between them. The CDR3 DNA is TGTGCCAGCTCACCGACTAGGGGCGCCAAAAACATTCAGTACTTC. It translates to CASSPTRGAKNIQYF.

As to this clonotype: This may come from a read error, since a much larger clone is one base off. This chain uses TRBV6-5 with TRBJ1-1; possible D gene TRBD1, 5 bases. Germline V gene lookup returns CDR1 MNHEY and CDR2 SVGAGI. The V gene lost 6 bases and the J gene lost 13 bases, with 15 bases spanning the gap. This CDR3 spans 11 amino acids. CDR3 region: CASSQGNGDFF. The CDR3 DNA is TGTGCCAGCAGCCAGGGAAATGGAGATTTCTTT.

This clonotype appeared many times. The CDR3 loop is CASSYSDRQGHYEQYF. As DNA, the CDR3 is TGTGCCAGCAGTTACTCGGACAGACAAGGCCACTACGAGCAGTACTTC. The chain couples TRBV6-2 or TRBV6-3 to TRBJ2-7, with a possible D match to TRBD1 (6 bases). With 0 bases removed from V and 3 bases from J, the gap between germline ends came to 15 bases. The germline V gene has CDR1 MNHEY and CDR2 SVGEGT. CDR3 length equals 16 residues.

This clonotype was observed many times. The DNA for the CDR3 is TGCGCCAGCAGCTTGGGACAGGGGGCAAGGAACACTGAAGCTTTCTTT. The encoded protein is CASSLGQGARNTEAFF. The chain couples TRBV5-1 to TRBJ1-1; TRBD1 matches 10 bases. This CDR3 is 16 amino acids long. Germline CDR1 reads SGHRS; CDR2 reads YFSETQ. The V gene end was trimmed by 0 bases and the J gene end by 1 base; junction bases not matched to a gene: 3.

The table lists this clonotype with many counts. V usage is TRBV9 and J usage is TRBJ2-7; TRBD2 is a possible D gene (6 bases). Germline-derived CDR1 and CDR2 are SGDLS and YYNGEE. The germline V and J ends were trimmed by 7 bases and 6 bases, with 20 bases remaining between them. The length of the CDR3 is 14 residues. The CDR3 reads CASGPGAHGGEQYF. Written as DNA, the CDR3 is TGTGCCAGCGGCCCGGGAGCTCATGGGGGCGAGCAGTACTTC.

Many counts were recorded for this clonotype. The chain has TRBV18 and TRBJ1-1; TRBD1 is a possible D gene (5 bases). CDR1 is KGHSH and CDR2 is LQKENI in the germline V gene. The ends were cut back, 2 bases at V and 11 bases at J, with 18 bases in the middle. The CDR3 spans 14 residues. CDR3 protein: CASSPASTRVNAFF. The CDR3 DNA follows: TGTGCCAGCTCACCAGCAAGCACCAGGGTTAATGCTTTCTTT.

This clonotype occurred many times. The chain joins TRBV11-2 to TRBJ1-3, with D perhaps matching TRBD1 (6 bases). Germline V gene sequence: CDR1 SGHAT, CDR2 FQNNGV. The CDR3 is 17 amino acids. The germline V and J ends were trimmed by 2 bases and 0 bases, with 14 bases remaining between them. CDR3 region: CASSLRGGGASGNTIYF. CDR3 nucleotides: TGTGCCAGCAGCTTAAGGGGCGGGGGCGCCTCTGGAAACACCATATATTTT.

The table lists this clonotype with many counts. CDR3 nucleotides: TGCAGTGCTAGAGATGATTCGACAGGGGGGACTGGGGCCAACGTCCTGACTTTC. Translated, it gives CSARDDSTGGTGANVLTF. The chain employs TRBV20-1 and TRBJ2-6, with 9 bases that match TRBD1. The CDR3 has 18 amino acids. V shed 0 bases, J shed 2 bases, and the junction held 8 bases outside the gene matches. Per germline, CDR1 DFQATT and CDR2 SNEGSKA (reference sequence).

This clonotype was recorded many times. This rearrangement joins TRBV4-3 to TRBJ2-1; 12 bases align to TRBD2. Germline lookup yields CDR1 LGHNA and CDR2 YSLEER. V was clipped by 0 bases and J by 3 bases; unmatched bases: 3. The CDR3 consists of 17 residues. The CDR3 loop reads CASSQEGLAGFYNEQFF. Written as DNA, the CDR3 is TGCGCCAGCAGCCAAGAAGGACTAGCGGGGTTCTACAATGAGCAGTTCTTC.

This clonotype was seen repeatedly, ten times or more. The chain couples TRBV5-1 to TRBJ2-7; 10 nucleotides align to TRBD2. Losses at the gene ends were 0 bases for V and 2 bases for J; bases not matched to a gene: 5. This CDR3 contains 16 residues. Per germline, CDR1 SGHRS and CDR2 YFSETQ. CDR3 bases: TGCGCCAGCAGCTTGGCCGCGACTAGCGGGCCCTACGAGCAGTACTTC. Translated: CASSLAATSGPYEQYF. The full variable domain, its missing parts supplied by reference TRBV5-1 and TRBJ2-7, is KAGVTQTPRYLIKTRGQQVTLSCSPISGHRSVSWYQQTPGQGLQFLFEYFSETQRNKGNFPGRFSGRQFSNSRSEMNVSTLELGDSALYLCASSLAATSGPYEQYFGPGTRLTVT.

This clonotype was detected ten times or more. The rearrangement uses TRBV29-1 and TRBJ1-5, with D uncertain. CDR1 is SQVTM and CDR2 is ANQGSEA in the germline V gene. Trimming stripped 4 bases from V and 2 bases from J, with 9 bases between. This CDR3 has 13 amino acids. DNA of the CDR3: TGCAGCGTTGCCGAGAACCGCAATCAGCCCCAGCATTTT. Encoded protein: CSVAENRNQPQHF.

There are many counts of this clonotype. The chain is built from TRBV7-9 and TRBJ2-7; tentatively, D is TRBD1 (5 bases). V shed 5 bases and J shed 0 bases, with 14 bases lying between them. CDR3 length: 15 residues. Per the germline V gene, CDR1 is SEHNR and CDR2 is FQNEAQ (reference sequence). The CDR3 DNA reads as TGTGCCAGCAGCCCCCCGAGCAGGGACTCCTACGAGCAGTACTTC. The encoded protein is CASSPPSRDSYEQYF.

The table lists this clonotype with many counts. CDR3 nucleotide sequence: TGTGCCAGCAGAAGACAGGGGAGTTCACCCCTCCACTTT. Protein sequence: CASRRQGSSPLHF. The rearrangement uses TRBV2 and TRBJ1-6; 8 positions agree with TRBD1. The CDR3 is made up of 13 amino acids. V lost 6 bases to trimming and J lost 9 bases; unmatched junction nucleotides: 4. Germline lookup yields CDR1 SNHLY and CDR2 FYNNEI.

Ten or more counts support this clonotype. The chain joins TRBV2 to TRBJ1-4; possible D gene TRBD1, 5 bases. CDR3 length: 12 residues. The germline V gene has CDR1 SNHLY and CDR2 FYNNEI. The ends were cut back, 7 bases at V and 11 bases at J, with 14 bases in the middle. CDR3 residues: CASIRLGEKLFF. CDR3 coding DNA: TGTGCCAGCATAAGATTAGGGGAGAAACTGTTTTTT.

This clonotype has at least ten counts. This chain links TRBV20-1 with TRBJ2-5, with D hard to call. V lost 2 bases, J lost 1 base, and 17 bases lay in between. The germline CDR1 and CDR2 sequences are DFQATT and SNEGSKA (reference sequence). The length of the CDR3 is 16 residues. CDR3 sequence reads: CSARRQTEELQETQYF. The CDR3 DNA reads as TGCAGTGCTAGAAGGCAGACGGAAGAACTCCAAGAGACCCAGTACTTC.

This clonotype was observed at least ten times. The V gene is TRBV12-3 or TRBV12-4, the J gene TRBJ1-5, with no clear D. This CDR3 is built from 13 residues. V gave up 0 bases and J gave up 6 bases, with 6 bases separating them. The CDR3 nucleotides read TGTGCCAGCAGTTTAGCGCTCGTTCAGCCCCAGCATTTT. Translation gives CASSLALVQPQHF.

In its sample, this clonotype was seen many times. The CDR3 protein is CASSSGESYGRSPLHF. The CDR3 DNA is TGCGCCAGCAGCTCAGGGGAATCCTACGGGCGTTCACCCCTCCACTTT. The chain employs TRBV5-1 and TRBJ1-6, with TRBD1 as a possible D gene (6 bases). CDR3 length: 16 residues. Trimming cost V 3 bases and J 9 bases, with 19 bases left between them. CDR1 and CDR2 (germline): SGHRS, YFSETQ.

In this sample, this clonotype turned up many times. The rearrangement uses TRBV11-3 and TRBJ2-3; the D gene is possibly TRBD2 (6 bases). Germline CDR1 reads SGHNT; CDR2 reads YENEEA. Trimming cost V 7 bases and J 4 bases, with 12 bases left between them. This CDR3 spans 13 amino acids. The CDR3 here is CASTLEGSDTQYF. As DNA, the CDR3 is TGTGCCAGCACCTTGGAGGGGTCAGATACGCAGTATTTT.

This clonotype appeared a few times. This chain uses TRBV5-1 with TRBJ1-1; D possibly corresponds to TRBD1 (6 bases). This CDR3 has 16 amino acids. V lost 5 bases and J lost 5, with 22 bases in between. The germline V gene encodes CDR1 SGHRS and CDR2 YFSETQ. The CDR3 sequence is CASRGDIGGPGTEAFF. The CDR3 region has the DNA TGCGCCAGCAGGGGCGACATTGGGGGCCCCGGGACTGAAGCTTTCTTT.